The entry that follows covers one TCR beta chain sequence. Its antigen remains unknown. The authors ran a second PCR of 7 to 11 cycles using a sample-barcoded 5' primer and a J-beta primer mix. TCRdb reanalysed the 5' RACE reads using MiXCR and keeps one entry per CDR3 protein. The table includes 850,000 to 1,300,000 distinct CDR3 sequences, 45% detected once. Deletions cut 6 bases from V and 3 bases from J, with 17 bases between. The CDR3 spans 14 residues. Per germline, CDR1 DFQATT and CDR2 SNEGSKA (reference sequence). The data were taken from a study of blood T cells in healthy people across ages. Regarding the study as a whole: Researchers said unsorted PBMCs prevented a conclusive naive versus antigen-experienced comparison.

Donors each provided roughly 11 milliliters of peripheral blood. The authors extracted at least 6 micrograms of total RNA per sample. The sequence was collected from a woman in her fifties or sixties in good health. The sequenced material came from blood. This chain connects TRBV20-1 to TRBJ1-1; D may be TRBD1 (6 bases). The CDR3 coding sequence is TGCAGTGCCTCTGTTAGGGGGGGCTACACTGAAGCTTTCTTT. Its translation: CSASVRGGYTEAFF.